The T cell receptor beta chain described here comes from a study of Graves' ophthalmopathy and Graves' hyperthyroidism. The overall study: Peripheral blood sampling occurred at initial diagnosis, before any treatment. Notes on the study in general: Ophthalmopathy progression predictions by the model showed roughly 77% specificity and roughly 70% sensitivity. Most expanded clonotypes from thyroid (those above 0.001 frequency) were also found in blood.

Regarding this clonotype: The antigen remains unidentified.

This CDR3 spans 14 amino acids. The V gene's germline CDR1 is LNHDA and CDR2 SQIVND (reference sequence). The V end was cut by 3 bases, the J end by 4 bases, with 10 bases between. Hyperthyroidism was classified as stable if no ophthalmopathy occurred within 18 months of follow-up. RNA transcripts provided the template for amplifying TCR beta CDR3 regions. HTBI-primed first-round RT-PCR preceded second-round multiplex PCR. Each CDR3 protein is one row after TCRdb ran MiXCR on the multiplex PCR reads. The sample holds hundreds of thousands of distinct CDR3 sequences, around a fifth seen once. Sequencing input: peripheral blood. This sequence was found in a woman under 30 with stable Graves' hyperthyroidism. Some clones in this sample may be carry-over from other donors' samples. This chain uses TRBV19 with TRBJ1-5; D gene uncertain. The CDR3 nucleotides read TGTGCCAGTAGTATCTATAGCTCGAATCAGCCCCAGCATTTT. As protein: CASSIYSSNQPQHF.